The rows below give T cell receptor beta chains drawn from one sample of a study of T cell responses to AZD1222 COVID-19 vaccine. Some clones are missing from TCRdb's copy, which holds only in-frame ones; the method was immunoSEQ multiplex PCR. This sample has around 44,000 clones, with around 86% found just once. Sequences were derived from peripheral blood, sampled 28 days after the second AZD1222 dose. The receptors stem from an adult who received the AZD1222 COVID-19 vaccine. Both conserved end residues are part of each CDR3. The D gene is left open where the match is weak. Expanded clones are given a class, and other clones once, few, many or no size at all.

NA	TRBV12-3/TRBV12-4	NA	TRBJ1-5	CASSLSGDQPQHF	TGTGCCAGCAGTCTATCAGGGGATCAGCCCCAGCATTTT
TRBD1	TRBV6-5	NA	TRBJ1-3	CASSSTGGGGNTIYF	TGTGCCAGCAGTTCGACAGGGGGGGGTGGAAACACCATATATTTT
NA	TRBV7-6	NA	TRBJ2-4	CASSLESPGGAAKNIQYF	TGTGCCAGCAGCTTAGAGTCCCCGGGGGGCGCGGCCAAAAACATTCAGTACTTC
NA	TRBV15	NA	TRBJ2-4	CATSPKPSRQGGNIQYF	TGTGCCACCAGCCCTAAGCCGTCACGGCAGGGAGGAAACATTCAGTACTTC
NA	TRBV7-2	NA	TRBJ2-5	CASKSGPQETQYF	TGTGCCAGCAAGAGCGGACCCCAAGAGACCCAGTACTTC
NA	TRBV5-5	NA	TRBJ2-1	CASSLLLIGGNEQFF	TGTGCCAGCAGCTTGTTACTAATAGGAGGTAATGAGCAGTTCTTC
NA	TRBV9	NA	TRBJ2-1	CASSVVGANYNEQFF	TGTGCCAGCAGCGTAGTAGGGGCGAACTACAATGAGCAGTTCTTC
TRBD1	TRBV6-2/TRBV6-3	NA	TRBJ1-2	CASRYQDRDGYTF	TGTGCCAGCAGGTACCAGGACAGGGATGGCTACACCTTC
NA	TRBV5-6	NA	TRBJ1-4	CASSLVGSEKLFF	TGTGCCAGCAGCCTGGTGGGCAGCGAAAAACTGTTTTTT
TRBD1	TRBV27	NA	TRBJ2-1	CASSLDGTGGGWNEQFF	TGTGCCAGCAGTTTAGATGGGACAGGAGGGGGATGGAATGAGCAGTTCTTC
TRBD1	TRBV12-5	NA	TRBJ1-5	CASGTGGQPQHF	TGTGCTAGTGGTACAGGGGGGCAGCCCCAGCATTTT
NA	TRBV6-5	NA	TRBJ1-1	CASRQGTEAFF	TGTGCCAGCAGACAAGGAACTGAAGCTTTCTTT
TRBD1	TRBV6-1	NA	TRBJ1-4	CASSEFAWSGQGVKRTNEKLFF	TGTGCCAGCAGTGAATTTGCCTGGTCGGGACAGGGGGTTAAGAGGACTAATGAAAAACTGTTTTTT
NA	TRBV12-3/TRBV12-4	NA	TRBJ2-1	CASSPLRENEQFF	TGTGCCAGCAGTCCCCTCAGGGAGAATGAGCAGTTCTTC
NA	TRBV6-2/TRBV6-3	NA	TRBJ2-7	CASSYEGVAAQYYEQYF	TGTGCCAGCAGTTACGAAGGAGTAGCGGCGCAATACTACGAGCAGTACTTC
TRBD2	TRBV11-2	NA	TRBJ2-7	CASSLGSGNFEQYF	TGTGCCAGCAGCTTAGGTAGCGGGAATTTCGAGCAGTACTTC
TRBD1	TRBV7-9	NA	TRBJ1-5	CASSPGQGSNQPQHF	TGTGCCAGCAGCCCAGGACAGGGAAGCAATCAGCCCCAGCATTTT
TRBD2	TRBV6-2/TRBV6-3	NA	TRBJ2-3	CASSYFGRGTDTQYF	TGTGCCAGCAGTTACTTCGGGAGGGGCACAGATACGCAGTATTTT
NA	TRBV10-3	NA	TRBJ2-7	CAIRAGTGSYEQYF	TGTGCCATCAGAGCCGGGACGGGAAGCTACGAGCAGTACTTC
NA	TRBV24-1	NA	TRBJ1-2	CATSGGAERGYYGYTF	TGTGCCACCAGTGGAGGTGCGGAGAGGGGTTACTATGGCTACACCTTC
NA	TRBV28	NA	TRBJ1-1	CASSLWGPAGTEAFF	TGTGCCAGCAGTTTATGGGGCCCGGCGGGCACTGAAGCTTTCTTT
TRBD2	TRBV28	NA	TRBJ2-2	CASSFLADPNTGELFF	TGTGCCAGCAGTTTCCTAGCGGACCCTAACACCGGGGAGCTGTTTTTT
NA	TRBV6-5	NA	TRBJ2-7	CASSRTYRDVYEQYF	TGTGCCAGCAGCCGAACCTACCGGGACGTCTACGAGCAGTACTTC
TRBD2	TRBV5-1	NA	TRBJ2-1	CASSWTSGASSGNEQFF	TGCGCCAGCAGCTGGACTAGCGGAGCCTCTTCGGGCAATGAGCAGTTCTTC
NA	TRBV28	NA	TRBJ1-3	CAAGVGNTIYF	TGTGCCGCGGGGGTGGGAAACACCATATATTTT
NA	TRBV14	NA	TRBJ2-3	CASSTGIGGTDTQYF	TGTGCCAGTAGTACAGGGATTGGAGGGACAGATACGCAGTATTTT
NA	TRBV2	few	TRBJ2-1	CASSETVSYNEQFF	TGTGCCAGCAGTGAAACGGTTTCTTACAATGAGCAGTTCTTC
NA	TRBV11-3	NA	TRBJ2-1	CASSLGQEGRHEQFF	TGTGCCAGCTCCCTAGGGCAGGAGGGCCGTCATGAGCAGTTCTTC
TRBD2	TRBV30	NA	TRBJ2-3	CAWRGWSGMIDTQYF	TGTGCCTGGAGAGGTTGGAGCGGGATGATAGATACGCAGTATTTT
NA	TRBV16	NA	TRBJ2-6	CASSQSGLQGSSGANVLTF	TGTGCCAGCAGCCAATCGGGGTTACAGGGATCCTCTGGGGCCAACGTCCTGACTTTC
NA	TRBV28	NA	TRBJ2-7	CASSLRHRSSYEQYF	TGTGCCAGCTCCCTAAGGCACAGGAGCTCCTACGAGCAGTACTTC
NA	TRBV4-1	NA	TRBJ1-3	CASSRLTPAGLTIYF	TGCGCCAGCAGCCGCCTCACTCCAGCCGGACTCACCATATATTTT
TRBD2	TRBV6-5	NA	TRBJ2-3	CASSNSLAGGTDTQYF	TGTGCCAGCAGTAACTCACTAGCGGGAGGCACAGATACGCAGTATTTT
NA	TRBV11-2	NA	TRBJ2-5	CASSRQVMETQYF	TGTGCCAGCAGTAGGCAGGTAATGGAGACCCAGTACTTC
TRBD1	TRBV28	NA	TRBJ2-7	CASSGDRYEQYF	TGTGCCAGCAGTGGGGACAGATACGAGCAGTACTTC
TRBD1	TRBV5-4	NA	TRBJ1-1	CASSFDRGGTEAFF	TGTGCCAGCAGCTTCGACAGGGGAGGCACTGAAGCTTTCTTT
TRBD1	TRBV19	NA	TRBJ2-7	CASTRTGGISEQYF	TGTGCCAGTACCCGGACAGGTGGGATTTCCGAGCAGTACTTC
NA	TRBV19	NA	TRBJ1-5	CASSIGGQPQHF	TGTGCCAGTAGTATCGGCGGTCAGCCCCAGCATTTT
NA	TRBV6-6	NA	TRBJ1-1	CASSYFWTASREAFF	TGTGCCAGCAGTTACTTTTGGACAGCCTCACGGGAAGCTTTCTTT
NA	TRBV5-8	NA	TRBJ2-7	CASSTLTTPGQYF	TGTGCCAGCAGCACGCTGACTACCCCCGGGCAGTACTTC
NA	TRBV4-3	NA	TRBJ1-2	CASSQESLRPYGYTF	TGCGCCAGCAGCCAAGAGAGTTTGCGCCCCTATGGCTACACCTTC
NA	TRBV4-3	NA	TRBJ1-4	CASSPDGVENEKLFF	TGCGCCAGCAGCCCCGACGGGGTGGAGAATGAAAAACTGTTTTTT
NA	TRBV3-1/TRBV3-2	NA	TRBJ2-7	CASSQVELTEQYF	TGTGCCAGCAGCCAAGTTGAACTAACCGAGCAGTACTTC
TRBD2	TRBV7-2	NA	TRBJ2-7	CASSLLAGRLEQYF	TGTGCCAGCAGCTTGCTAGCGGGACGGCTCGAGCAGTACTTC
NA	TRBV7-9	NA	TRBJ2-5	CASTSLEGETQYF	TGTGCCAGCACTTCATTAGAAGGGGAGACCCAGTACTTC
NA	TRBV18	NA	TRBJ1-2	CASSPLRSGDGAYGYTF	TGTGCCAGCTCACCTCTACGATCCGGGGATGGGGCCTATGGCTACACCTTC
TRBD2	TRBV5-4	NA	TRBJ2-2	CASSLGRADGELFF	TGTGCCAGCAGCCTCGGGAGGGCCGACGGGGAGCTGTTTTTT
NA	TRBV2	NA	TRBJ2-2	CASSVTGMGGELFF	TGTGCCAGCAGTGTAACAGGGATGGGCGGGGAGCTGTTTTTT
NA	TRBV19	NA	TRBJ1-5	CASSIGQGTSNQPQHF	TGTGCCAGTAGTATTGGGCAGGGGACAAGCAATCAGCCCCAGCATTTT
TRBD1	TRBV7-9	NA	TRBJ1-6	CASSPGTGVSDSPLHF	TGTGCCAGCAGCCCCGGGACAGGGGTTTCGGATTCACCCCTCCACTTT
NA	TRBV5-1	NA	TRBJ1-1	CASTEVPNTEAFF	TGCGCCAGCACGGAGGTGCCGAACACTGAAGCTTTCTTT
NA	TRBV19	NA	TRBJ1-4	CASGYRNEKLFF	TGTGCCAGTGGGTATCGGAATGAAAAACTGTTTTTT
TRBD1	TRBV7-8	NA	TRBJ2-7	CASSSRNRDSSYEQYF	TGTGCCAGCAGCTCGAGAAACCGGGACAGCTCCTACGAGCAGTACTTC
TRBD2	TRBV14	once	TRBJ2-7	CASSHLREGGYEQYF	TGTGCCAGCAGCCACCTCCGGGAGGGAGGGTACGAGCAGTACTTC
TRBD1	TRBV27	once	TRBJ2-2	CASSTRQGAYYPGELFF	TGTGCCAGCAGTACGAGACAGGGGGCTTACTATCCCGGGGAGCTGTTTTTT